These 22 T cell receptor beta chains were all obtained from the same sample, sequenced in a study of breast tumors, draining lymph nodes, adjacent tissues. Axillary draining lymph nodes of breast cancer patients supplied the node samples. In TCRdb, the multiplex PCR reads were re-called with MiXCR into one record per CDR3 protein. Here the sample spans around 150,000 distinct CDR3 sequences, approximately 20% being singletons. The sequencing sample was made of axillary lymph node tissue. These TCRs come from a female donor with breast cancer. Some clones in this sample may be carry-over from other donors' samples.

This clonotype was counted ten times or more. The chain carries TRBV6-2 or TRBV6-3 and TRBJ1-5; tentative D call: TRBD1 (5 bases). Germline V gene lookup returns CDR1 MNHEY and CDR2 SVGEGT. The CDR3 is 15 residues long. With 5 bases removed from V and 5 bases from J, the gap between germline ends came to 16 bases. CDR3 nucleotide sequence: TGTGCCAGCAGTCCCGGGACCCTTATTTATCAGCCCCAGCATTTT. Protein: CASSPGTLIYQPQHF.

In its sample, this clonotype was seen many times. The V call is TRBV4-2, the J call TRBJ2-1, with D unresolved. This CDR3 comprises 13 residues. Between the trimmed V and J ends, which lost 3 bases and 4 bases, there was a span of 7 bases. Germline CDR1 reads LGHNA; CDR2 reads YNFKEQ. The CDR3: CASSHDGYNEQFF. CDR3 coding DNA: TGTGCCAGCAGCCATGACGGTTACAATGAGCAGTTCTTC.

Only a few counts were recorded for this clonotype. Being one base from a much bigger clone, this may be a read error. CDR3 sequence: CASSLGLGSIEKLLF. CDR3 DNA sequence: TGTGCCAGCAGCTTAGGTCTAGGGTCAATCGAAAAACTGCTTTTT. This chain connects TRBV7-2 to TRBJ1-4; D remains ambiguous. This CDR3 region has 15 residues. The germline V gene encodes CDR1 SGHTA and CDR2 FQGNSA. Using reference TRBV7-2 and TRBJ1-4 for the parts outside the CDR3, the full variable domain is GAGVSQSPSNKVTEKGKDVELRCDPISGHTALYWYRQSLGQGLEFLIYFQGNSAPDKSGLPSDRFSAERTGGSVSTLTIQRTQQEDSAVYLCASSLGLGSIEKLLFGSGTQLSVL.

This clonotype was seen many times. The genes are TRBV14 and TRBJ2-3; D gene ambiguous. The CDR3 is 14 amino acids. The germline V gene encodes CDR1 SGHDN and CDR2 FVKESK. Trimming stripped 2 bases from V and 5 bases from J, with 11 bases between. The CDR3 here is CASSQSLNQDTQYF. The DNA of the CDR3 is TGTGCCAGCAGCCAATCCCTCAACCAAGATACGCAGTATTTT.

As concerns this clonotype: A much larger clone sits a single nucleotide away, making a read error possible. The DNA of the CDR3 is TGTGCCAGCAGCTTCGGGACTAGCTACGAGCAGTACTTC. Its protein product is CASSFGTSYEQYF. This rearrangement joins TRBV5-4 to TRBJ2-7; TRBD2 matches at 8 bases. The CDR3 extends over 13 amino acids. Trimming took 2 bases from V and 3 from J; bases not matched to a gene: 1. Germline V lookup: CDR1 SGHNT, CDR2 YYREEE (reference sequence).

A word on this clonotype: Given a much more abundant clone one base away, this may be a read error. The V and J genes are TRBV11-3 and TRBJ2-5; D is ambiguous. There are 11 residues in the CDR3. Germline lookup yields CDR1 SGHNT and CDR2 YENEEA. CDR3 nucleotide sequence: TGTGCCAGCGGCTTAAAAGAGACCCAGTACTTC. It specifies CASGLKETQYF.

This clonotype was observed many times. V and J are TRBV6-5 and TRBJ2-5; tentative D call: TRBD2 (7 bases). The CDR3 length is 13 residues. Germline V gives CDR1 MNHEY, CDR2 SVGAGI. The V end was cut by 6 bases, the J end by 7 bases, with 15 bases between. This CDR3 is CASRLTRGGTQYF. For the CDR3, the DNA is TGTGCCAGCAGGCTGACTAGGGGGGGGACCCAGTACTTC.

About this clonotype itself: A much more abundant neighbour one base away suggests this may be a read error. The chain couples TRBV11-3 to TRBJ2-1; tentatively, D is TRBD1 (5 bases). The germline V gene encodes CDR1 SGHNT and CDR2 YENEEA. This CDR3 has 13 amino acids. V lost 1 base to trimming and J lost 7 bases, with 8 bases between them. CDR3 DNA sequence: TGTGCCAGCAGCTTAGGGGCAGGGAATGAGCAGTTCTTC. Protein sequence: CASSLGAGNEQFF. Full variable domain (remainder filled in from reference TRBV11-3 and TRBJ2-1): EAGVVQSPRYKIIEKKQPVAFWCNPISGHNTLYWYLQNLGQGPELLIRYENEEAVDDSQLPKDRFSAERLKGVDSTLKIQPAELGDSAVYLCASSLGAGNEQFFGPGTRLTVL.

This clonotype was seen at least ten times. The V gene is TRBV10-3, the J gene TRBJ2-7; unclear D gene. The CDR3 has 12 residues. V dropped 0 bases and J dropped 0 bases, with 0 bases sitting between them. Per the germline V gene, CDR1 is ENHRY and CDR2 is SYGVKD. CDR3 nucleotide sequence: TGTGCCATCAGTGAGTCCTCCTACGAGCAGTACTTC. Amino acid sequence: CAISESSYEQYF.

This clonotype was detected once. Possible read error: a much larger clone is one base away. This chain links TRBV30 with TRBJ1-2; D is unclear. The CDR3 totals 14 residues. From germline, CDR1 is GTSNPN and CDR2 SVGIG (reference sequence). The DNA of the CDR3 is TGTGCCTGGGGTGTATGGGGTTCCAACTATGGCTACACCTTC. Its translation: CAWGVWGSNYGYTF.

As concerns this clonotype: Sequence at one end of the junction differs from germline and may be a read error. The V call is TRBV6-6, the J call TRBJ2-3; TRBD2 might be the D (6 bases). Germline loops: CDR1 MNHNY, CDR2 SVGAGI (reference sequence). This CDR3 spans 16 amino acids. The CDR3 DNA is TGTGCCGGCAGTAGAACCAGGGACTCTAGCGCAGATACGCAGTATTTT. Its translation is CAGSRTRDSSADTQYF.

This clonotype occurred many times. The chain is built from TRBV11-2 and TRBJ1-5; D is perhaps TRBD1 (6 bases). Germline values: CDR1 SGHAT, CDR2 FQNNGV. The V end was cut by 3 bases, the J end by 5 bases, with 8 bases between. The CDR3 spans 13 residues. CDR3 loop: CASSFNRDQPQHF. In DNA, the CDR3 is TGTGCCAGCAGCTTTAACAGGGATCAGCCCCAGCATTTT.

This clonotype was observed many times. As DNA, the CDR3 is TGCAGTGCGTCCGGGACAGGGGGCGGAGCTGGGGCCAACGTCCTGACTTTC. It codes for CSASGTGGGAGANVLTF. This rearrangement joins TRBV20-1 to TRBJ2-6, with TRBD1 identical over 12 bases. Germline V lookup: CDR1 DFQATT, CDR2 SNEGSKA (reference sequence). CDR3 length: 17 residues. Trimming took 6 bases from V and 2 from J; bases not matched to a gene: 8.

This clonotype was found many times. Here the CDR3 reads CASSYDGVSSYEQYF. Here the CDR3 DNA reads TGTGCCAGCAGCTATGACGGCGTAAGCTCCTACGAGCAGTACTTC. The chain is built from TRBV7-9 and TRBJ2-7, with D hard to call. This CDR3 is built from 15 residues. Per germline, CDR1 SEHNR and CDR2 FQNEAQ (reference sequence). V was trimmed by 4 bases and J by 0 bases, leaving 13 bases between them.

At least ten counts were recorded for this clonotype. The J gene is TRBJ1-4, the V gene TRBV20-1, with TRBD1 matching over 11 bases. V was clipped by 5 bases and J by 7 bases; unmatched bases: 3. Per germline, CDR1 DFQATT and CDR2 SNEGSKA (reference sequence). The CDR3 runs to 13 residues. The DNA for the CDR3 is TGCAGTGCTGGGACAGGGGGTTCTGAAAAACTGTTTTTT. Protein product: CSAGTGGSEKLFF.

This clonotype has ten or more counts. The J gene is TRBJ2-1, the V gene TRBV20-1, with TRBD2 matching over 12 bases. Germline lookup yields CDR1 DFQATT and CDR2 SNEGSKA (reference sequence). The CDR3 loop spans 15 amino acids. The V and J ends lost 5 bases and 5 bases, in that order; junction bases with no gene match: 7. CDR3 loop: CSAPPSGRANNEQFF. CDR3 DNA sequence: TGCAGTGCTCCCCCTAGCGGGAGGGCCAACAATGAGCAGTTCTTC.

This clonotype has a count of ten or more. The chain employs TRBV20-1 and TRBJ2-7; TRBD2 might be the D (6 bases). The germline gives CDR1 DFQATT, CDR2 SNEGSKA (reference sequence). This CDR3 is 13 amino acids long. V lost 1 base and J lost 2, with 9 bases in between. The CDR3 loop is CSARADYPYEQYF. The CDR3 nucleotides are TGCAGTGCTAGAGCGGACTATCCCTACGAGCAGTACTTC.

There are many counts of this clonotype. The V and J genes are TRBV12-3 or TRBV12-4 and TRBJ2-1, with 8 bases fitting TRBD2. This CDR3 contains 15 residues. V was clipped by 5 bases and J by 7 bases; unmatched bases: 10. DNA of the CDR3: TGTGCCAGCAGTATCATAGCGGGATTGATGAATGAGCAGTTCTTC. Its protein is CASSIIAGLMNEQFF.

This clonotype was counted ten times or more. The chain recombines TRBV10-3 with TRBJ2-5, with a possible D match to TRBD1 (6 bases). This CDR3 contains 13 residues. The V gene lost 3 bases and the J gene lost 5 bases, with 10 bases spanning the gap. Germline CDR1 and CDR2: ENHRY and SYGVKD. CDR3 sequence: CAISETGLETQYF. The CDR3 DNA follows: TGTGCCATCAGTGAAACAGGGCTGGAGACCCAGTACTTC.

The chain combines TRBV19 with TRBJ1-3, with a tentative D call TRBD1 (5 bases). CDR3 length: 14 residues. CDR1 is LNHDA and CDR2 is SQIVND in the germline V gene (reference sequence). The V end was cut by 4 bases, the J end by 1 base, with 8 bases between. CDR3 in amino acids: CASSRGWSGNTIYF. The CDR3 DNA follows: TGTGCCAGTAGTAGGGGCTGGTCTGGAAACACCATATATTTT.

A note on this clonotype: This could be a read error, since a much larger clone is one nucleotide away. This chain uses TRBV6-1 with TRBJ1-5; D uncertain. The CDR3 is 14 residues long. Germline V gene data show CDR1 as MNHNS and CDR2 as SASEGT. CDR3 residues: CVSSEVGWGQPQHF. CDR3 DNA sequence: TGTGTCAGCAGTGAAGTAGGATGGGGTCAGCCCCAGCATTTT.

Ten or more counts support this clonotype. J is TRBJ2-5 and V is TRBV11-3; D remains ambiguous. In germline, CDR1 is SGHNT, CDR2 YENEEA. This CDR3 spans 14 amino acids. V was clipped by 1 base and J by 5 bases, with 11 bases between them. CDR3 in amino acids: CASSLGVVRETQYF. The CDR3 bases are TGTGCCAGCAGCTTAGGAGTGGTCCGGGAGACCCAGTACTTC.